These 15 T cell receptor beta chains share one sample of origin, sequenced in a study of shared clonotypes between healthy human individuals (dated by TCRdb to 2020 to 2021). Libraries came from the immunoSEQ multiplex PCR assay. In TCRdb, the immuneACCESS table is reduced to in-frame sequences with V and J assigned. These tables do not hold every clone; where another copy was compared, an unresolved V gene accounts for under half, and the others remain unexplained. The sample yields around 450,000 clones; more than 75% were counted once. Around 14% of the sample comes from the top ten. Material for sequencing was PBMCs. These receptors were taken from a woman aged 40 to 50 in good health. Some clones in this sample may be carry-over from other donors' samples.

The chain couples TRBV28 to TRBJ1-5; tentatively, D is TRBD1 (6 bases). The germline V gene encodes CDR1 MDHEN and CDR2 SYDVKM. V lost 4 bases, J lost 0 bases, and 10 bases lay in between. CDR3 size: 15 residues. The CDR3 loop reads CASSSDSDSNQPQHF. The CDR3 region has the DNA TGTGCCAGCAGTTCGGACAGCGATAGCAATCAGCCCCAGCATTTT.

The CDR3 loop reads CASSYSTSAETQYF. CDR3 DNA sequence: TGTGCCAGCAGTTACTCGACTAGCGCAGAGACCCAGTACTTC. J is TRBJ2-5 and V is TRBV6-5, with TRBD2 matching 8 bases. This CDR3 region has 14 residues. V shed 0 bases and J 4 bases; nucleotides not matched to a gene: 1. Germline CDR1 MNHEY, CDR2 SVGAGI.

The V and J genes are TRBV1 and TRBJ2-4; the D call of TRBD1 is as the table states it, not checked on the DNA. TRBV1 is a pseudogene locus. CDR3 length equals 16 residues. CDR3 loop: CTSSQLAGIDKNIQYF. The CDR3 bases are TGCACCAGCAGCCAACTTGCAGGGATTGACAAAAACATTCAGTACTTC.

V and J are TRBV21-1 and TRBJ2-3; no check of the table's D call, TRBD2, against the DNA was made. TRBV21-1 is reported as a pseudogene. CDR3 length: 12 residues. CDR3 amino acids: CASSKCADTQYF. The CDR3 region has the DNA TGTGCCAGCAGCAAATGCGCAGATACGCAGTATTTT.

This clone was detected only a few times. The chain recombines TRBV9 with TRBJ2-1, with D maybe TRBD2 (6 bases). With 4 bases removed from V and 7 bases from J, the gap between germline ends came to 18 bases. The CDR3 totals 15 residues. Per germline, CDR1 SGDLS and CDR2 YYNGEE. The CDR3 here is CASSFAGKAGNEQFF. The DNA of the CDR3 is TGTGCCAGCAGCTTTGCCGGGAAGGCGGGGAATGAGCAGTTCTTC. Looking up the rest from reference TRBV9 and TRBJ2-1 gives the full variable domain: DSGVTQTPKHLITATGQRVTLRCSPRSGDLSVYWYQQSLDQGLQFLIQYYNGEERAKGNILERFSAQQFPDLHSELNLSSLELGDSALYFCASSFAGKAGNEQFFGPGTRLTVL.

The chain is built from TRBV10-3 and TRBJ2-7; D is unresolved. The CDR3 runs to 12 residues. Looked up from germline, CDR1 is ENHRY and CDR2 is SYGVKD. V lost 3 bases and J lost 2, with 5 bases in between. The CDR3: CAISDHAYEQYF. The CDR3 DNA is TGTGCCATCAGTGACCATGCCTACGAGCAGTACTTC.

The chain couples TRBV6-1 to TRBJ1-5; no definite D call. The CDR3 loop spans 14 amino acids. Germline lookup yields CDR1 MNHNS and CDR2 SASEGT. V gave up 7 bases and J gave up 5 bases, with 15 bases separating them. CDR3 sequence reads: CASIYYGEYQPQHF. In DNA form, the CDR3 reads TGTGCCAGCATTTATTATGGGGAGTATCAGCCCCAGCATTTT.

This clone appeared many times. V is TRBV5-4 and J is TRBJ2-7; possibly TRBD2 for D (7 bases). Germline CDR1 is SGHNT and CDR2 is YYREEE (reference sequence). CDR3 length: 15 residues. V lost 4 bases and J 6 bases, leaving 20 bases between the germline ends. Here the CDR3 reads CASSQGEGEYAEQYF. The CDR3 DNA sequence: TGTGCCAGCAGCCAAGGGGAGGGGGAATACGCCGAGCAGTACTTC.

This clone was counted ten times or more. J is TRBJ2-1 and V is TRBV28; 8 bases are shared with TRBD2. Germline assignment: CDR1 MDHEN and CDR2 SYDVKM. V trimming: 5 bases; J trimming: 2 bases; junction bases outside the gene matches: 20. CDR3 length: 20 amino acids. CDR3 bases: TGTGCCAGCAGTCCGGGGCTCGTTGGGACTAGTTATTCCCCCTACAATGAGCAGTTCTTC. Translating gives CASSPGLVGTSYSPYNEQFF. The variable domain in full, with the rest retrieved from reference TRBV28 and TRBJ2-1, is DVKVTQSSRYLVKRTGEKVFLECVQDMDHENMFWYRQDPGLGLRLIYFSYDVKMKEKGDIPEGYSVSREKKERFSLILESASTNQTSMYLCASSPGLVGTSYSPYNEQFFGPGTRLTVL.

The chain carries TRBV11-2 and TRBJ2-3; 11 positions match TRBD2. This CDR3 region has 16 residues. Looked up from germline, CDR1 is SGHAT and CDR2 is FQNNGV. The J segment lost 7 bases and the V segment lost 4 bases, leaving 10 bases of the junction unmatched. The CDR3 sequence is CASSYGLAGVVNTQYF. The CDR3 DNA sequence: TGTGCCAGCAGCTACGGACTAGCGGGTGTAGTTAATACGCAGTATTTT.

The gene calls are TRBV6-1 and TRBJ1-2; TRBD1 matches at 11 bases. The CDR3 contains 15 residues. CDR1 is MNHNS, CDR2 SASEGT, per germline. V was clipped by 0 bases and J by 7 bases; unmatched bases: 4. CDR3 DNA: TGTGCCAGCAGTGAAGCAAGGACAGGGGGCAGTGGCTACACCTTC. Its protein product is CASSEARTGGSGYTF.

This clone was picked up one time. The chain is built from TRBV5-4 and TRBJ1-1; D is perhaps TRBD1 (5 bases). Trimming stripped 1 base from V and 8 bases from J, with 12 bases between. Per germline, CDR1 SGHNT and CDR2 YYREEE (reference sequence). The CDR3 spans 13 residues. CDR3: CASSLTGGAEAFF. Written as DNA, the CDR3 is TGTGCCAGCAGCTTGACGGGAGGGGCCGAAGCTTTCTTT.

This chain connects TRBV5-1 to TRBJ2-3; D possibly corresponds to TRBD1 (5 bases). The germline CDR1 and CDR2 sequences are SGHRS and YFSETQ. The length of the CDR3 is 14 residues. The V gene lost 3 bases and the J gene lost 1 base, with 9 bases spanning the gap. In DNA form, the CDR3 reads TGCGCCAGCAGCTACCAGGGCCGCACAGATACGCAGTATTTT. Amino acids: CASSYQGRTDTQYF.

This chain connects TRBV21-1 to TRBJ1-1. TRBV21-1 corresponds to a pseudogene. This CDR3 contains 15 residues. CDR3 sequence reads: CASTAAERENTEAFF. The CDR3 DNA follows: TGTGCCAGCACCGCCGCGGAGAGAGAGAACACTGAAGCTTTCTTT.

This clone was recorded many times. CDR3 bases: TGTGCCAGCAATCTAGCGGGAGGTATGACCGGGGAGCTGTTTTTT. This sequence encodes CASNLAGGMTGELFF. The rearrangement joins TRBV6-5 to TRBJ2-2; TRBD2 matches 11 bases. Germline assignment: CDR1 MNHEY and CDR2 SVGAGI. The CDR3 contains 15 residues. V was clipped by 7 bases and J by 5 bases; unmatched bases: 6.